The source of this TCR beta chain is a study of cytomegalovirus exposure and HLA in healthy donors. Findings and limits, study-wide: Later analysis showed most CMV-associated TCR beta chains appearing HLA-restricted.

Trimming removed 1 base from V and 0 bases from J, with 7 bases in between. Per the germline V gene, CDR1 is SGHRS and CDR2 is YFSETQ. CDR3 length equals 14 residues. As regards this clone: Antigen unknown.

PCR primers comprised 60 Vbeta and 13 Jbeta primers. Libraries were prepared by immunoSEQ multiplex PCR; TCRdb keeps only in-frame clonotypes and omits some of them. The data show 150,000 or so clones, with more than 60% seen just once and about 10% held by the top ten. The clonotype was recovered from a man between 25 and 39 years old in good health and CMV-seropositive. Sample: PBMCs. The chain has TRBV5-1 and TRBJ1-1, with unresolved D. In nucleotides, the CDR3 is TGCGCCAGCAGCTTGATGAGTGTGAACACTGAAGCTTTCTTT. The encoded protein is CASSLMSVNTEAFF.